This record covers a single TCR beta chain. Its specificity is unknown. The junction shows a germline mismatch at one end, possibly a read error. The record originates from a study of cytomegalovirus exposure and HLA in healthy donors. Whole-study results and caveats: Looking again later, the authors saw that most CMV-associated TCR beta chains seemed HLA-restricted. When analyzed later, a missense DCLRE1C variant was found to be linked to TCR beta V- and J-gene trimming.

Use of 60 Vbeta and 13 Jbeta primers characterized the PCR. The method was immunoSEQ multiplex PCR; TCRdb's version includes in-frame clones alone and lacks a portion of them. Of around 170,000 clones listed, roughly 82% were seen once; the top ten hold roughly 2.6%. Sequencing was performed on PBMCs. This clonotype originated in a woman aged 45-60 years in good health and CMV-seropositive.

CDR3 sequence reads: CASSDSSGSNEQFF. Written as DNA, the CDR3 is TGTGCCAGCAGTGACTCGTCAGGGTCCAATGAGCAGTTCTTC. This rearrangement joins TRBV6-5 to TRBJ2-1; tentative D call: TRBD1 (5 bases). The CDR3 consists of 14 residues. Germline lookup yields CDR1 MNHEY and CDR2 SVGAGI.